This TCR beta chain appears in the sequencing data of a study of blood T cell repertoires in COVID-19. This clone was seen once. As originally analysed: Amplifying reference gene primers gave estimates of nucleated cell counts. TCRdb keeps only in-frame clones here, not all; method: immunoSEQ multiplex PCR. D and trimming come from the DNA, and the V and J calls and clone size come from that table. The sample comprises a few hundred thousand clones, around 84% of which are singletons, and 4.2% rests with the top ten. V was cut by 0 bases and J by 4 bases, with 10 bases left in between. Germline V gene data show CDR1 as SGDLS and CDR2 as YYNGEE. The CDR3 has 14 residues.

The sequenced material came from peripheral blood. The origin of this receptor is a man aged 60-69 years with acute or convalescent COVID-19. The rearrangement joins TRBV9 to TRBJ1-2, with D perhaps TRBD1 (5 bases). CDR3 in amino acids: CASSVDTGPYGYTF. Here the CDR3 DNA reads TGTGCCAGCAGCGTAGATACAGGACCCTATGGCTACACCTTC. The full variable domain, completed using reference TRBV9 and TRBJ1-2, is DSGVTQTPKHLITATGQRVTLRCSPRSGDLSVYWYQQSLDQGLQFLIQYYNGEERAKGNILERFSAQQFPDLHSELNLSSLELGDSALYFCASSVDTGPYGYTFGSGTRLTVV.